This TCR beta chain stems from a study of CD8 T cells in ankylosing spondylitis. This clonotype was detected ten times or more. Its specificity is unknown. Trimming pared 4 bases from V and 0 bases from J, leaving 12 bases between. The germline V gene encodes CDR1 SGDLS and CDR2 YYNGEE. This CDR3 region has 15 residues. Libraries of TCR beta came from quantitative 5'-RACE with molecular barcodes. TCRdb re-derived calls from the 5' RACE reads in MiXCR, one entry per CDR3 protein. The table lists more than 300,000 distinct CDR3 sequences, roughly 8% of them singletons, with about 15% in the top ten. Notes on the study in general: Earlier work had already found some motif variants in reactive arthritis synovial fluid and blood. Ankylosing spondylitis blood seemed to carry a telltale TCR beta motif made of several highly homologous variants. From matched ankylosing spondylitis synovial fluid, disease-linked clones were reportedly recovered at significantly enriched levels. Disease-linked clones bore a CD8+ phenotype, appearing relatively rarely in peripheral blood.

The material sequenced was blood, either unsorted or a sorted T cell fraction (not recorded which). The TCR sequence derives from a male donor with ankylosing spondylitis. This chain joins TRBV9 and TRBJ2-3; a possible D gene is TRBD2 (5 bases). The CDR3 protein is CASSPGVYSTDTQYF. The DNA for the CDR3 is TGTGCCAGCAGCCCCGGGGTTTATAGCACAGATACGCAGTATTTT.